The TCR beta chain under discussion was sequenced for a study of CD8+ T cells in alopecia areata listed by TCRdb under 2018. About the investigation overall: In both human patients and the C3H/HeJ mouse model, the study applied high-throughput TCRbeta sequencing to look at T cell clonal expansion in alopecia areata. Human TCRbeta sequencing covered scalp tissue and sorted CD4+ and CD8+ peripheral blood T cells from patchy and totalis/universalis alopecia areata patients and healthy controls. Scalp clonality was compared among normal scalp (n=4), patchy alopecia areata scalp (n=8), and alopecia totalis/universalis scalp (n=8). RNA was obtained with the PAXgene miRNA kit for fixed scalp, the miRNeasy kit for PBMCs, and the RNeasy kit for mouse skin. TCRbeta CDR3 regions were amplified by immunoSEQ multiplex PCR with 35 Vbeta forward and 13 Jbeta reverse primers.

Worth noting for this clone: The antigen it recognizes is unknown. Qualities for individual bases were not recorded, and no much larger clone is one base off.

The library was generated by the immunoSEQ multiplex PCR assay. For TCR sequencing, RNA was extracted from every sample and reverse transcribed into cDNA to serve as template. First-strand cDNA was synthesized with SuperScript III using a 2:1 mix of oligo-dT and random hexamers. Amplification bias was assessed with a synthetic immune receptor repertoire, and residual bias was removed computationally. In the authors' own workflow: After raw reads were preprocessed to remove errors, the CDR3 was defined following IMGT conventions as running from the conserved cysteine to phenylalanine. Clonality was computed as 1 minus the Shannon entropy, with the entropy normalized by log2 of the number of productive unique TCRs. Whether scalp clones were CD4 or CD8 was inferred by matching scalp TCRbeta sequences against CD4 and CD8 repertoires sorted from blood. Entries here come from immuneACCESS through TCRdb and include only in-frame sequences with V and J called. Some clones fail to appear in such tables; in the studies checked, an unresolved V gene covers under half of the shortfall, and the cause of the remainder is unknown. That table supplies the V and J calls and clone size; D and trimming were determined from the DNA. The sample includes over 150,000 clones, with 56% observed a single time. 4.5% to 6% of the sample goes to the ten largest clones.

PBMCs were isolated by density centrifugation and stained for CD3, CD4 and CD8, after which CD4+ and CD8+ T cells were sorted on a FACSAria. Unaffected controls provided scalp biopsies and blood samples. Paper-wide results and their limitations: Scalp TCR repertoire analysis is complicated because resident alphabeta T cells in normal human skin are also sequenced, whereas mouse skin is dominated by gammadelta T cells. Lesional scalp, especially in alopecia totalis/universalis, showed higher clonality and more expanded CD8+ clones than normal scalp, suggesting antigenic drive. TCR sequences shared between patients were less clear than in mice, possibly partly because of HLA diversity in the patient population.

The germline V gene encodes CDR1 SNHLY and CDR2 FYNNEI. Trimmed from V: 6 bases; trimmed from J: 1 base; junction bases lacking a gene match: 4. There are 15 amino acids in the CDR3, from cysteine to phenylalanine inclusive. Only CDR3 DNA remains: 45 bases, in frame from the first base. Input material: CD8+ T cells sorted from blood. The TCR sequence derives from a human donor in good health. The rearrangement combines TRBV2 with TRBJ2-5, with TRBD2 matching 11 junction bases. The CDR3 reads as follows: CASRGTSGLQETQYF. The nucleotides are TGTGCCAGCAGGGGGACTAGCGGTCTCCAAGAGACCCAGTACTTC.